The TCR beta chain under discussion was sequenced for a study of CD8+CD57+ T cells in acquired aplastic anemia. Turning to the study itself: DNA recovered from sorted CD4+ and CD8+ cells had a mean of around 3.3 ug.

The study profiled TCR beta VDJ and CDR3 using genomic DNA as template. Each CDR3 protein gets one entry after TCRdb re-called the reads with MiXCR. The sample records approximately 250,000 distinct CDR3 sequences, around 82% being singletons. Those patients picked for sequencing had displayed CD8+CD57+ cell expansion on flow cytometry. All patients had severe acquired aplastic anemia. For this clonotype: The target antigen is unknown. The junction differs from germline at one of its ends, possibly a read error.

Notes on the study in general: Researchers report that some 31 CD8+ CDR3 sequences appeared in both patients and controls. Patients were compared with controls for CD8+ Simpson's diversity, and no significant difference emerged.

Germline lookup yields CDR1 SGDLS and CDR2 YYNGEE. The CDR3 spans 13 residues. The chain is built from TRBV9 and TRBJ1-2, with no clear D. Sequenced input: sorted CD4+, CD8+, or CD8+CD57+ T cells (not recorded which) from PBMCs. This TCR came from a human donor with aplastic anemia. The CDR3 sequence: CASSQGPETQYIF. In DNA, the CDR3 is TGTGCCAGCAGCCAAGGCCCAGAAACGCAGTACATTTTC. Looking up the rest from reference TRBV9 and TRBJ1-2 gives the full variable domain: DSGVTQTPKHLITATGQRVTLRCSPRSGDLSVYWYQQSLDQGLQFLIQYYNGEERAKGNILERFSAQQFPDLHSELNLSSLELGDSALYFCASSQGPETQYIFGSGTRLTVV.